A selection of T cell receptor beta chains follows, all from one sample in a study of tumour-infiltrating T cells in Burkitt lymphoma. Sequencing used immunoSEQ multiplex PCR; TCRdb keeps in-frame clones, though not all of them. The table includes 15,000 or so clones, 30% detected once. The sample comprised tumor tissue. The receptor set was obtained from a human donor with diffuse large B-cell lymphoma. The CDR3 runs from the conserved cysteine through the conserved F or W. The D gene is left open where the match is weak. The size of a clone is reported for some rows only, either as once, few or many, or as a class for expanded clones.

V: TRBV6-1; size: -; J: TRBJ2-7; D: TRBD1; CDR3: CASSEWDSPLEQYF; DNA: TGTGCCAGCAGTGAATGGGACAGCCCCCTCGAGCAGTACTTC
V: TRBV7-8; size: -; J: TRBJ2-7; D: TRBD2; CDR3: CASTPPGGGYEQYF; DNA: TGTGCCAGCACCCCCCCCGGGGGGGGCTACGAGCAGTACTTC
V: TRBV5-1; size: -; J: TRBJ1-4; D: -; CDR3: CASSSPGGVANEKLFF; DNA: TGCGCCAGCAGTTCTCCCGGGGGAGTAGCTAATGAAAAACTGTTTTTT
V: TRBV5-1; size: medium-sized; J: TRBJ2-7; D: -; CDR3: CASSLGQGPYEQYF; DNA: TGCGCCAGCAGCTTGGGGCAGGGACCTTACGAGCAGTACTTC
V: TRBV27; size: few; J: TRBJ2-7; D: -; CDR3: CASSRVYEQYF; DNA: TGTGCCAGCAGCAGGGTCTACGAGCAGTACTTC
V: TRBV29-1; size: -; J: TRBJ2-1; D: -; CDR3: CSGRGTYNEQFF; DNA: TGCAGCGGAAGGGGAACCTACAATGAGCAGTTCTTC
V: TRBV6-1; size: -; J: TRBJ2-4; D: TRBD2; CDR3: CASRLTSGPENIQYF; DNA: TGTGCCAGCAGGCTCACTAGCGGCCCGGAGAACATTCAGTACTTC
V: TRBV28; size: -; J: TRBJ1-5; D: TRBD1; CDR3: CASSSLRITMTGSNQPQHF; DNA: TGTGCCAGCAGTTCCCTCAGAATTACTATGACAGGGAGCAATCAGCCCCAGCATTTT
V: TRBV6-5; size: -; J: TRBJ1-2; D: -; CDR3: CASSDRFGYTF; DNA: TGTGCCAGCAGTGACAGGTTTGGCTACACCTTC
V: TRBV15; size: -; J: TRBJ2-5; D: TRBD2; CDR3: CATCLGLAAGQETQYF; DNA: TGTGCTACCTGCCTAGGGCTAGCGGCGGGTCAAGAGACCCAGTACTTC
V: TRBV2; size: -; J: TRBJ2-7; D: TRBD2; CDR3: CATKGGLAGAGEQYF; DNA: TGTGCCACCAAGGGTGGGCTAGCGGGAGCTGGGGAGCAGTACTTC
V: TRBV10-3; size: few; J: TRBJ2-7; D: -; CDR3: CAISERAYEQYF; DNA: TGTGCCATCAGTGAGCGGGCCTACGAGCAGTACTTC
V: TRBV9; size: -; J: TRBJ2-6; D: -; CDR3: CASSGDSSGANVLTF; DNA: TGTGCCAGCAGCGGCGACTCTTCTGGGGCCAACGTCCTGACTTTC
V: TRBV5-1; size: -; J: TRBJ2-7; D: TRBD2; CDR3: CASSSSGRGSYEQYF; DNA: TGCGCCAGCAGCTCTAGCGGGAGAGGATCCTACGAGCAGTACTTC
V: TRBV5-4; size: -; J: TRBJ1-4; D: TRBD1; CDR3: CASSLYPDRANEKLFF; DNA: TGTGCCAGCAGCTTGTACCCGGACAGGGCAAATGAAAAACTGTTTTTT